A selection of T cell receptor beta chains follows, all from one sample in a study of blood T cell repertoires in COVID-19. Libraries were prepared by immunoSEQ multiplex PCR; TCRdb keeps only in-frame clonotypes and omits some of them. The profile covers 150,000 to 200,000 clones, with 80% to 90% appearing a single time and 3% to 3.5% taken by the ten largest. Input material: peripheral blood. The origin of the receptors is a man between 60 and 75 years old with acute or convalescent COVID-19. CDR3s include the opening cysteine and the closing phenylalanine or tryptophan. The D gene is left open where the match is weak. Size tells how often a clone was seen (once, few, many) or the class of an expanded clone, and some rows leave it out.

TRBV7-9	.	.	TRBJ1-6	CASSFGPGDSPLHF	TGTGCCAGCAGCTTCGGACCAGGGGATTCACCCCTCCACTTT
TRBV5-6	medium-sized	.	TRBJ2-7	CASSLVGSAYEQYF	TGTGCCAGCAGCTTGGTGGGTAGCGCCTACGAGCAGTACTTC
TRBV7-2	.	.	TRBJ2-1	CASSLVRANEQFF	TGTGCCAGCAGCTTAGTGAGGGCCAATGAGCAGTTCTTC
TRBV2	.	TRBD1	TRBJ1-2	CASSAGQGAYGYTF	TGTGCCAGCAGCGCTGGACAGGGAGCCTATGGCTACACCTTC
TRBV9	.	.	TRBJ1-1	CASSVDRNTEAFF	TGTGCCAGCAGCGTAGACAGGAACACTGAAGCTTTCTTT
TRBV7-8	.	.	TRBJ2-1	CASSQPTRASYNEQFF	TGTGCCAGCAGCCAACCTACGCGGGCAAGCTACAATGAGCAGTTCTTC
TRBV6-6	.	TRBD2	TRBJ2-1	CASTYTHGSVRSREGLSYNEQFF	TGTGCCAGCACCTATACCCACGGCAGCGTCAGGTCCCGGGAGGGCTTGTCCTACAATGAGCAGTTCTTC
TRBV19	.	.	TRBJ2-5	CASSWSGVETQYF	TGTGCCAGTAGTTGGTCAGGGGTGGAGACCCAGTACTTC
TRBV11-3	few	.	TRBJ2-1	CASSFGGEQFF	TGTGCCAGCAGCTTCGGCGGTGAGCAGTTCTTC
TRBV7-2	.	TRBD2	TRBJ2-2	CASSLVAGVRTGELFF	TGTGCCAGCAGCTTAGTGGCGGGAGTGCGCACCGGGGAGCTGTTTTTT
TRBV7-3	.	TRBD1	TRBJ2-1	CASSRWTGSGNEQFF	TGTGCCAGCAGCCGATGGACAGGGTCGGGCAATGAGCAGTTCTTC
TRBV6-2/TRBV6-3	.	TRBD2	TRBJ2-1	CASSLLADAGNEQFF	TGTGCCAGCAGTCTCCTAGCGGACGCGGGCAATGAGCAGTTCTTC
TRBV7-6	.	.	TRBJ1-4	CASSSGAESNEKLFF	TGTGCCAGCAGCTCTGGGGCAGAATCTAATGAAAAACTGTTTTTT
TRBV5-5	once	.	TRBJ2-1	CASSGVARSSYNEQFF	TGTGCCAGCAGCGGAGTAGCGCGGAGCTCCTACAATGAGCAGTTCTTC
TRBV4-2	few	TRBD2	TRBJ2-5	CASSQDPSGGGETQYF	TGTGCCAGCAGCCAAGATCCTAGCGGGGGAGGGGAGACCCAGTACTTC
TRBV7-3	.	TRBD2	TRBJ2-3	CASSSQLAGGSTQYF	TGTGCCAGCAGCTCCCAACTAGCGGGAGGGAGCACGCAGTATTTT
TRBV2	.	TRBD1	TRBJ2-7	CASSRDRGGSYEQYF	TGTGCCAGCAGTAGGGACAGGGGAGGCTCCTACGAGCAGTACTTC
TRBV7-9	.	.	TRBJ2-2	CASSSRGEFGGELFF	TGTGCCAGCAGCTCGCGAGGTGAATTCGGCGGGGAGCTGTTTTTT
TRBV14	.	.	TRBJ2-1	CASSPLGGSSRNEQFF	TGTGCCAGCAGCCCCTTAGGTGGGAGTTCGCGGAATGAGCAGTTCTTC
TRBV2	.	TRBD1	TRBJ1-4	CASSIQGATNEKLFF	TGTGCCAGCAGTATACAGGGGGCAACTAATGAAAAACTGTTTTTT
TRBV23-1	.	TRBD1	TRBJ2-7	CASSQIRGQTYEQYF	TGCGCCAGCAGCCAGATCAGGGGGCAAACCTACGAGCAGTACTTC
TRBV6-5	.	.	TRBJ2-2	CASAVVANTGELFF	TGTGCCAGCGCGGTTGTGGCGAACACCGGGGAGCTGTTTTTT
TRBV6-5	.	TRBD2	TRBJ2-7	CASRAGTSSLAWQYF	TGTGCCAGCAGGGCCGGGACTAGCTCACTAGCATGGCAGTACTTC
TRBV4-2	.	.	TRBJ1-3	CASFPGGSGNTIYF	TGTGCCAGCTTCCCGGGGGGGTCTGGAAACACCATATATTTT
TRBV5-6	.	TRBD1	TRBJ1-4	CASSSGQWNEKLFF	TGTGCCAGCAGCTCGGGACAGTGGAATGAAAAACTGTTTTTT
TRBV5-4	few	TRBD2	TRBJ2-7	CASSLNGGGRDYEQYF	TGTGCCAGCAGCTTGAACGGGGGAGGGCGGGACTACGAGCAGTACTTC
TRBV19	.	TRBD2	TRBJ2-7	CASSNSGTSYEQYF	TGTGCCAGTAGCAATAGCGGGACGTCCTACGAGCAGTACTTC
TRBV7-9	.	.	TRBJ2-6	CASSPTQDRSGANVLTF	TGTGCCAGCAGCCCAACACAGGATCGTTCTGGGGCCAACGTCCTGACTTTC
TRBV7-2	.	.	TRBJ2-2	CASRVAGELFF	TGTGCCAGCAGGGTAGCCGGGGAGCTGTTTTTT
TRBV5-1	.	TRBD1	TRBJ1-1	CASSPGTAYEAFF	TGCGCCAGCAGCCCCGGGACAGCCTATGAAGCTTTCTTT
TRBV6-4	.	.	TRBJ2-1	CASAAEVHNEQFF	TGTGCCAGCGCGGCGGAAGTCCACAATGAGCAGTTCTTC
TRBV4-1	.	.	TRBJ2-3	CASSLRPRADTQYF	TGCGCCAGCAGCCTGAGACCGAGGGCAGATACGCAGTATTTT
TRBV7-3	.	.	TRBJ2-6	CASSYHRAGANVLTF	TGTGCCAGCAGCTACCACAGGGCTGGGGCCAACGTCCTGACTTTC
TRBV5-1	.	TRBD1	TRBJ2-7	CASSPLGQGAREQYF	TGCGCCAGCAGCCCCTTGGGACAGGGGGCGCGGGAGCAGTACTTC
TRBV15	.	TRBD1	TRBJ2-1	CATSRDDRATYNEQFF	TGTGCCACCAGCAGGGACGACAGGGCTACTTACAATGAGCAGTTCTTC
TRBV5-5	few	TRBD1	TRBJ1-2	CASSFGDRANYGYTF	TGTGCCAGCAGCTTCGGGGACAGGGCTAACTATGGCTACACCTTC
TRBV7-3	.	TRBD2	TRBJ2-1	CASSLLAGRAEQFF	TGTGCCAGCAGCCTACTAGCGGGAAGGGCGGAGCAGTTCTTC
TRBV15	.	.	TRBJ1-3	CATSRDTEDTIYF	TGTGCCACCAGCAGAGACACGGAGGACACCATATATTTT
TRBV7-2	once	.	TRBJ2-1	CASSAHRTDEQFF	TGTGCCAGCAGCGCCCACAGGACCGATGAGCAGTTCTTC
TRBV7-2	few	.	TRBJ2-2	CASSLGTSGGRTGELFF	TGTGCCAGCAGCTTAGGGACGTCCGGGGGGCGGACCGGGGAGCTGTTTTTT
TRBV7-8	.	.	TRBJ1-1	CARETGVNTEAFF	TGTGCCAGGGAAACAGGAGTTAACACTGAAGCTTTCTTT
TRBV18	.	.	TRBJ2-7	CASSPAIRAHEQYF	TGTGCCAGCTCACCAGCAATCAGGGCCCACGAGCAGTACTTC
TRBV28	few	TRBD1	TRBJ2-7	CASSTRTGPSSYEQYF	TGTGCCAGCAGTACTAGGACAGGACCCAGCTCCTACGAGCAGTACTTC